Listed below are T cell receptor beta chains from one sample, sequenced in a study of metastatic and nonmetastatic thyroid tumors. TCRdb reanalyzed the PCR reads with MiXCR. The profile shows 15,000 to 20,000 clones, around a third of them singletons. Sequenced: tumor tissue. All receptors come from a male donor with papillary thyroid cancer or a benign thyroid nodule (not recorded which). Some clones in this sample may be carry-over from other donors' samples. CDR3s include the opening cysteine and the closing phenylalanine or tryptophan. Fields, in order: J gene, clone size, D gene, V gene, CDR3 DNA, CDR3 protein. The D gene is left open where the match is weak. Some rows mark clone size as missing; the rest say once, few, many or name a class of expanded clone.

>TRBJ1-6|-|-|TRBV6-1
TGTGCCAGCAGCCACCGGTTCTATAATTCACCCCTCCACTTT
CASSHRFYNSPLHF
>TRBJ2-2|many|TRBD2|TRBV29-1
TGCAGCGCTCGACTAGCGGGGGCCCGGGAGCTGTTTTTT
CSARLAGARELFF
>TRBJ1-2|medium-sized|-|TRBV12-3/TRBV12-4
TGTGCCAGCAGTTTAGGGATATATGGCTACACCTTC
CASSLGIYGYTF
>TRBJ2-5|-|-|TRBV6-1
TGTGCCAGCAAGATACAGCCCGAAGAGGCAAAGACCCAGTACTTC
CASKIQPEEAKTQYF
>TRBJ2-3|many|-|TRBV7-9
TGTGCCAGCAGCTGGCACCGGGACTCGCCTGAGAGTGATACGCAGTATTTT
CASSWHRDSPESDTQYF
>TRBJ1-2|few|-|TRBV19
TGTGCAAGTAGTATTGGGAGCTATGTCTACAACTTC
CASSIGSYVYNF
>TRBJ2-1|many|TRBD2|TRBV7-2
TGTGCCAGCAGCTTATTCCGCACATGGGAGGGCTACAATGAGCAGTTCTTC
CASSLFRTWEGYNEQFF
>TRBJ2-7|-|TRBD1|TRBV6-1
TGTGCCAGCTCGAAGGCAGGGGGTGAGCAGTACTTC
CASSKAGGEQYF
>TRBJ2-7|-|-|TRBV11-3
TGTGCCAGCAGCTTGACTCGGGACTCCTACGAGCAGTACTTC
CASSLTRDSYEQYF
>TRBJ2-2|-|-|TRBV20-1
TGCAGTGCTAGGGATGCTAGTTTGAACACCGGGGAGCTGTTTTTT
CSARDASLNTGELFF
>TRBJ2-1|few|TRBD2|TRBV7-8
TGTGCAAGCAGCTGGGGGACTAGCTGGAGTGGTTACAATGAGCATTTCTTC
CASSWGTSWSGYNEHFF
>TRBJ2-3|-|-|TRBV20-1
TGCAGTGCTCGAAAGGTAGGGCCCTTGAGCAATCAGCCCCAGTATTTT
CSARKVGPLSNQPQYF
>TRBJ2-1|many|TRBD2|TRBV4-2
TGTGCCAGCAGCACCGGACTAGCGGGGGGCGCGGAGCAGTTCTTC
CASSTGLAGGAEQFF
>TRBJ1-5|-|TRBD1|TRBV28
TGTGCCAGCAGACGGAGGGAGGGACAGAATCAGCCCCAGCATTTT
CASRRREGQNQPQHF
>TRBJ2-1|-|-|TRBV28
TGTGCCAGCAGTTTGACAGGTACCTACAATGCGCAGTCCTTC
CASSLTGTYNAQSF
>TRBJ2-2|few|TRBD2|TRBV15
TGTGCCACCAGCAGAGAGAGGAGCGGGACCGGACTTGACTCGAACACCGGGGAGCTGTTTTTT
CATSRERSGTGLDSNTGELFF
>TRBJ2-7|few|-|TRBV2
TGTGCCAGCAGTGAAGACACCTACGAGCAGTACTTC
CASSEDTYEQYF
>TRBJ2-7|-|TRBD1|TRBV7-9
TGTGCCAGCAGCTCTCCAGGGGGCTACTCCTACGAGCAGTACTTC
CASSSPGGYSYEQYF
>TRBJ1-2|few|-|TRBV29-1
TGCAGCGTTTTGGTAGTAAACTATGGCTACACCTTC
CSVLVVNYGYTF
>TRBJ2-7|-|TRBD1|TRBV30
TGTGCCTGGAGTGCTGTGAGGACAGGCGAGCAGTACTTC
CAWSAVRTGEQYF
>TRBJ2-2|medium-sized|TRBD2|TRBV6-1
TGTGCCAGCAGACGACTAGCGGGAGGGCGGACCGGGGAGCTGTTTTTT
CASRRLAGGRTGELFF
>TRBJ1-5|-|TRBD1|TRBV24-1
TGTGCCACCAGTCCGCCGGGACAGGGGTATAGCAATCAGCCCCAGCATTTT
CATSPPGQGYSNQPQHF
>TRBJ1-1|many|-|TRBV3-1
TGTGCCAGCAGCCAAGAGTATTGGGGGGAAGCTTTCTTT
CASSQEYWGEAFF
>TRBJ2-2|-|-|TRBV6-1
TGTGCCAGCAGCCTTATGACCACGAACACCGGGGAGCTGTTTTTT
CASSLMTTNTGELFF
>TRBJ1-6|-|-|TRBV5-1
TGCGCCAGCGCGGAGACAGGCTCCTATAATTCACCCCTCCACTTT
CASAETGSYNSPLHF
>TRBJ2-5|many|TRBD1|TRBV24-1
TGTGCCACCGCGCAGACAGGGGGCGGTCAAGAGACCCAGTACTTC
CATAQTGGGQETQYF
>TRBJ1-2|-|-|TRBV6-1
TGTGCCGCATCGCGGGAAAGCTATGGCTACACCTTC
CAASRESYGYTF
>TRBJ1-5|many|-|TRBV6-1
TGTGCCAGCAGAAGAGCCGGGACACTCAATCAGCCCCAGCATTTT
CASRRAGTLNQPQHF
>TRBJ2-1|-|TRBD2|TRBV7-2
TGTGCCAGCAGCTTAGAGCTAGCGGGAGTGAATGAGCAGTTCTTC
CASSLELAGVNEQFF
>TRBJ1-1|-|-|TRBV5-1
TGCGCCAGCAGCTTGGTACAAGGAATGAACACTGAAGCTTTCTTT
CASSLVQGMNTEAFF
>TRBJ2-7|-|TRBD1|TRBV6-1
TGTGCCAGCAGGGAACCGGGACAGGAGGACGAACAGTACTTC
CASREPGQEDEQYF
>TRBJ2-1|medium-sized|-|TRBV9
TGTGCCAGCAGCCCGGTAGTCTCCTACAATGAGCAGTTCTTC
CASSPVVSYNEQFF
>TRBJ2-7|-|TRBD1|TRBV20-1
TGCAGTGGTAGTGGGGTGACAGGGATCCCGAACGAGCAGTACTTC
CSGSGVTGIPNEQYF
>TRBJ2-7|once|-|TRBV3-1
TGTGCCAGCAGCCTGGGACGAGGGGTGACCTACGAGCAGTACTTC
CASSLGRGVTYEQYF
>TRBJ1-4|-|-|TRBV30
TGTGCCTGGAGTGAACAGGGACCCGGTAATGAAAAACTGTTTTTT
CAWSEQGPGNEKLFF
>TRBJ2-7|few|-|TRBV7-9
TGTGCCAGCAGCCCCAGGACTGTCGAGCAGTACTTC
CASSPRTVEQYF
>TRBJ2-5|many|-|TRBV30
TGTGCCTGGAGTGTACTAAACCCACTCAAACAAGAGACCCAGTACTTC
CAWSVLNPLKQETQYF
>TRBJ2-7|medium-sized|TRBD2|TRBV20-1
TGCAGTGCTAGAGGGCTAGCGGGGAACGAGCAGTACTTC
CSARGLAGNEQYF
>TRBJ1-2|-|TRBD1|TRBV27
TGTGCCAGCAGTTCAGGGGGCTATGGCTACACCTTC
CASSSGGYGYTF
>TRBJ1-3|once|-|TRBV30
TGTGCCTGGAGTAACCTCTCTGGAAACACCATATATTTT
CAWSNLSGNTIYF
>TRBJ1-1|many|-|TRBV30
TGTGCCTGGACTACCTCCCCGGATGGGGGTGAAGCTTTCTTT
CAWTTSPDGGEAFF
>TRBJ2-7|-|-|TRBV6-1
TGTGCCAGCAGTCAGAATTCCGGGCCCTCCTACGAGCAGTACTTC
CASSQNSGPSYEQYF
>TRBJ2-5|-|-|TRBV18
TGTGCCAGCTCACCACCCGGGGGCTGGGAGACCCAGTACTTC
CASSPPGGWETQYF
>TRBJ1-3|-|-|TRBV5-1
TGCGCCAGCAGCTTGGAGGGAGGCACTGGAAACACCATATATTTT
CASSLEGGTGNTIYF